This T cell receptor beta chain emerged from a study of cytomegalovirus exposure and HLA in healthy donors. Whole-study findings and limits: In an earlier analysis, in 540 or so donors, most V segments appeared productive either ~87% or ~30% of the time. Later analysis demonstrated an association between a missense DCLRE1C variant and TCR beta V- and J-gene trimming. The authors judged a highly shared variant cluster likely a sequencing artifact.

A remark on this clone: Its antigen remains unknown.

At the time of sampling, donors were nominally healthy, though unrecorded immune exposures were likely. This CDR3 contains 17 residues. V was clipped by 3 bases and J by 1 base; unmatched bases: 12. The germline gives CDR1 SGHNT, CDR2 YYREEE (reference sequence). The PCR used 60 Vbeta and 13 Jbeta primers. Profiling relied on immunoSEQ multiplex PCR, and the TCRdb table lists in-frame clones only, not all of them. Altogether under 130,000 clones are present, about three quarters being singletons, with the ten largest covering around 6%. What was sequenced was PBMCs. The sequence was obtained from a male donor in good health and CMV-seronegative. V and J are TRBV5-4 and TRBJ1-1, with 7 bases that match TRBD1. CDR3 DNA: TGTGCCAGCAGCTGGCCTGGGACAGCCCGGGAGAACACTGAAGCTTTCTTT. It codes for CASSWPGTARENTEAFF.